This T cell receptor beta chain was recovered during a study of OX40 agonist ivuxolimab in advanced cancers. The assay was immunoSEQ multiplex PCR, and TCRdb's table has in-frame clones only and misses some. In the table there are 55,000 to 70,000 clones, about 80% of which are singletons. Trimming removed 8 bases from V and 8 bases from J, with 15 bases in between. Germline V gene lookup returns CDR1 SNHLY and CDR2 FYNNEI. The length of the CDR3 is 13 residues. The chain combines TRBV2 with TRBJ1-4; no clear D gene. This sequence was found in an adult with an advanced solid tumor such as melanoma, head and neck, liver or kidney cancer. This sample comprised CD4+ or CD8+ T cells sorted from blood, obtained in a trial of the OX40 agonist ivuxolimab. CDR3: CASWYRGREKLFF. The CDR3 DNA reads TGTGCCAGCTGGTACCGGGGAAGGGAAAAACTGTTTTTT.